This entry lists 7 T cell receptor beta chains sequenced from one sample in a study of a mutant IDH1 vaccine in newly diagnosed glioma. The data were produced by immunoSEQ multiplex PCR, yet TCRdb's version contains in-frame clones alone and is incomplete. The repertoire holds around 50,000 clones, with around 89% as singletons. These TCRs are of unknown antigen specificity. Time point defined: week 35, safety follow-up. Vaccine doses each comprised 300 ug of mutant IDH1 20-mer peptide, with topical imiquimod. The sample was PBMCs, taken from a glioma patient whose treatment included an IDH1 peptide vaccine. All receptors come from a middle-aged woman with glioma.

V is TRBV10-3 and J is TRBJ1-1; D may be TRBD1 (6 bases). In germline, CDR1 is ENHRY, CDR2 SYGVKD. Trimming left V 2 bases short and J 1 base short, with 14 bases between. The CDR3 totals 16 residues. The CDR3 bases are TGTGCCATCAGTGAGGACAGGAGGCCGACGAACACTGAAGCTTTCTTT. Amino acid sequence: CAISEDRRPTNTEAFF.

The V call is TRBV6-5, the J call TRBJ2-5; D may be TRBD1 or TRBD2 (5 bases each). The length of the CDR3 is 14 residues. Trimming stripped 5 bases from V and 5 bases from J, with 15 bases between. The germline V gene encodes CDR1 MNHEY and CDR2 SVGAGI. This CDR3 is CASSQSGTSETQYF. CDR3 nucleotides: TGTGCCAGCAGTCAGTCCGGGACCAGCGAGACCCAGTACTTC.

The V and J genes are TRBV2 and TRBJ1-5, with 11 bases lining up with TRBD1. With V trimmed by 6 bases and J by 0 bases, 10 bases remained unmatched. The V gene's germline CDR1 is SNHLY and CDR2 FYNNEI. This CDR3 has 18 residues. The CDR3 is CASRSTGQGAGSNQPQHF. CDR3 DNA sequence: TGTGCCAGCAGATCAACTGGACAGGGGGCGGGTAGCAATCAGCCCCAGCATTTT.

This chain links TRBV6-5 with TRBJ1-2, with D hard to call. CDR1 and CDR2 (germline): MNHEY, SVGAGI. The CDR3 consists of 15 residues. The V end lost 0 bases, the J end lost 4 bases, and 12 bases lay between the germline ends. CDR3 residues: CASSYSVTSPYGYTF. As DNA, the CDR3 is TGTGCCAGCAGTTACTCGGTGACAAGCCCCTATGGCTACACCTTC.

This rearrangement joins TRBV18 to TRBJ1-1; D might be TRBD1 (6 bases). The CDR3 loop spans 15 amino acids. Trimming removed 5 bases from V and 0 bases from J, with 13 bases in between. Germline lookup yields CDR1 KGHSH and CDR2 LQKENI. CDR3 in DNA: TGTGCCAGCTCAAAGGGGGTTTTCATGAACACTGAAGCTTTCTTT. Protein: CASSKGVFMNTEAFF.

The V call is TRBV28, the J call TRBJ2-2, with D maybe TRBD1 (5 bases). Deletions cut 4 bases from V and 7 bases from J, with 13 bases between. The CDR3 length is 14 residues. Germline assignment: CDR1 MDHEN and CDR2 SYDVKM. CDR3 in amino acids: CASSSAGRIGELFF. For the CDR3, the DNA is TGTGCCAGCAGTTCTGCAGGGCGCATCGGGGAGCTGTTTTTT.

The chain couples TRBV4-1 to TRBJ2-1, with D unresolved. The CDR3 contains 16 residues. Between the trimmed V and J ends, which lost 0 bases and 3 bases, there was a span of 12 bases. Germline V gene lookup returns CDR1 MGHRA and CDR2 YSYEKL. This chain's CDR3 is CASSQDSWVVYNEQFF. CDR3 DNA sequence: TGCGCCAGCAGCCAAGACTCGTGGGTTGTCTACAATGAGCAGTTCTTC.